The clone carrying this T cell receptor beta chain was seen a handful of times. Its antigen remains unknown. Because the CDR3 is missing its conserved closing phenylalanine or tryptophan, this is likely a read error. The time point: newly diagnosed GD, antithyroid drugs for less than 3 months. There was RNA extracted from PBMCs, and the TCR library was made from it. Relying on iRepertoire HTBI primers and Arm-PCR of CDR3 regions, the team built TCR beta libraries. One entry per CDR3 protein, called by TCRdb with MiXCR from the multiplex PCR reads. Altogether approximately 440,000 distinct CDR3 sequences are present, 16% being singletons, with the ten largest covering 9% to 15%. These data belong to a study of regulatory T cells in long-lasting Graves disease. Broader study findings: Newly diagnosed Graves' patients exceeded persistent ones in TCR diversity.

Looked up from germline, CDR1 is MGHRA and CDR2 is YSYEKL. V lost 0 bases, J lost 6 bases, and 8 bases stayed unmatched. The CDR3 consists of 16 residues. These same records also appear under a second study, on T cells in Graves' hyperthyroidism and ophthalmopathy.

The sequenced sample was peripheral blood mononuclear cells (PBMCs), obtained at new diagnosis, from a patient treated with antithyroid drugs. The receptor was derived from a man aged 35-49 years with Graves disease. This chain uses TRBV4-1 with TRBJ1-5; 7 bases are shared with TRBD1. The CDR3 here is CASSQDGTVLGQPQHL. Here the CDR3 DNA reads TGCGCCAGCAGCCAAGATGGGACAGTTCTAGGTCAGCCCCAGCATTTA.